The 10 T cell receptor beta chains in this list originate from one sample, sequenced in a study of radiation and T cells in renal cell carcinoma. Time point reported: baseline pretreatment blood. As for treatment: 15 Gy SBRT to primary tumor, nephrectomy 4 weeks later. Measured with immunoSEQ multiplex PCR; TCRdb has only the in-frame clones, and not every one. Of about 140,000 clones in the sample, less than 90% were seen once. The specimen was blood, collected from a patient whose treatment included radiotherapy and nephrectomy. Every receptor here comes from a woman in her fifties or sixties with renal cell carcinoma.

This clone was found a few times. J is TRBJ2-5 and V is TRBV9; possible D gene TRBD1, 6 bases. Trimming cost V 3 bases and J 5 bases, with 17 bases left between them. CDR3 length equals 15 residues. Germline V gene data show CDR1 as SGDLS and CDR2 as YYNGEE. The CDR3 coding sequence is TGTGCCAGCAGCGCACTACAGGGCCAAGGGGAGACCCAGTACTTC. Protein sequence: CASSALQGQGETQYF.

The chain combines TRBV4-1 with TRBJ1-3; a possible D gene is TRBD1 (5 bases). V lost 4 bases to trimming and J lost 0 bases, with 13 bases between them. This CDR3 spans 16 amino acids. Germline V gives CDR1 MGHRA, CDR2 YSYEKL. The CDR3 DNA sequence: TGCGCCAGCAGCCTGACCCCGGGGACCTCTGGAAACACCATATATTTT. This codes for CASSLTPGTSGNTIYF.

This clone was detected only a few times. The chain is built from TRBV5-1 and TRBJ2-7; D may be TRBD2 (6 bases). The CDR3 is 15 residues long. Per the germline V gene, CDR1 is SGHRS and CDR2 is YFSETQ. Trimming took 1 base from V and 3 from J, leaving 14 bases between them. The CDR3: CASSLPLADYYEQYF. The CDR3 bases are TGCGCCAGCAGCTTGCCGTTAGCGGATTACTACGAGCAGTACTTC.

This clone was seen a few times. The rearrangement links TRBV19 to TRBJ1-5; TRBD1 aligns across 7 bases. CDR3 size: 19 residues. The J segment lost 0 bases and the V segment lost 1 base, leaving 12 bases of the junction unmatched. From germline, CDR1 is LNHDA and CDR2 SQIVND (reference sequence). CDR3 DNA sequence: TGTGCCAGTAGTATAGCACCGGGACAGCTGTATTATAGCAATCAGCCCCAGCATTTT. It yields the protein CASSIAPGQLYYSNQPQHF. Combining the CDR3 with reference TRBV19 and TRBJ1-5 gives the whole variable domain DGGITQSPKYLFRKEGQNVTLSCEQNLNHDAMYWYRQDPGQGLRLIYYSQIVNDFQKGDIAEGYSVSREKKESFPLTVTSAQKNPTAFYLCASSIAPGQLYYSNQPQHFGDGTRLSIL.

This rearrangement joins TRBV6-4 to TRBJ1-3; D uncertain. The CDR3 is made up of 15 amino acids. Germline CDR1 reads MRHNA; CDR2 reads SNTAGT. Trimming pared 0 bases from V and 3 bases from J, leaving 9 bases between. In DNA form, the CDR3 reads TGTGCCAGCAGTGACTCGACGCCTAATGGAAACACCATATATTTT. Its protein is CASSDSTPNGNTIYF.

This clone came up a few times. The chain couples TRBV2 to TRBJ1-6; tentatively, D is TRBD1 (5 bases). V shed 7 bases and J shed 10 bases, with 17 bases lying between them. Germline values: CDR1 SNHLY, CDR2 FYNNEI. This CDR3 is 14 amino acids long. The CDR3 DNA follows: TGTGCCAGCAAGGGAGGGGCCGATGGCTCACCCCTCCACTTT. Translated, it gives CASKGGADGSPLHF.

The rearrangement uses TRBV4-1 and TRBJ1-1; maybe TRBD1 (5 bases). The CDR3 is 14 amino acids. V lost 0 bases and J 1 base, leaving 6 bases between the germline ends. CDR1 MGHRA and CDR2 YSYEKL come from the germline V gene. CDR3 in amino acids: CASSQDRANTEAFF. DNA for the CDR3: TGCGCCAGCAGCCAAGACAGGGCGAACACTGAAGCTTTCTTT.

The chain combines TRBV30 with TRBJ1-5; possibly TRBD1 for D (5 bases). The CDR3 is 14 residues long. V lost 3 bases and J lost 3, with 12 bases in between. Germline V gives CDR1 GTSNPN, CDR2 SVGIG (reference sequence). CDR3 amino acids: CAWSVGHYNQPQHF. CDR3 DNA: TGTGCCTGGAGCGTCGGACATTACAATCAGCCCCAGCATTTT.

The V call is TRBV7-8, the J call TRBJ2-7; 9 bases agree with TRBD1. Germline V lookup: CDR1 SGHVS, CDR2 FQNEAQ. CDR3 length: 15 residues. With V trimmed by 5 bases and J by 0 bases, 5 bases remained unmatched. The CDR3 DNA reads TGTGCCAGCAGCCCCGGACAGGGGAGCTCCTACGAGCAGTACTTC. Protein: CASSPGQGSSYEQYF.

The V call is TRBV5-6, the J call TRBJ2-5; 12 positions agree with TRBD2. CDR3 size: 16 residues. After removal of 4 bases from V and 2 bases from J, the junction contained 6 bases not matched to a gene. The germline V gene encodes CDR1 SGHDT and CDR2 YYEEEE. The CDR3 sequence is CASSLLAGGYQETQYF. As DNA, the CDR3 is TGTGCCAGCAGCCTACTAGCGGGGGGATATCAAGAGACCCAGTACTTC.